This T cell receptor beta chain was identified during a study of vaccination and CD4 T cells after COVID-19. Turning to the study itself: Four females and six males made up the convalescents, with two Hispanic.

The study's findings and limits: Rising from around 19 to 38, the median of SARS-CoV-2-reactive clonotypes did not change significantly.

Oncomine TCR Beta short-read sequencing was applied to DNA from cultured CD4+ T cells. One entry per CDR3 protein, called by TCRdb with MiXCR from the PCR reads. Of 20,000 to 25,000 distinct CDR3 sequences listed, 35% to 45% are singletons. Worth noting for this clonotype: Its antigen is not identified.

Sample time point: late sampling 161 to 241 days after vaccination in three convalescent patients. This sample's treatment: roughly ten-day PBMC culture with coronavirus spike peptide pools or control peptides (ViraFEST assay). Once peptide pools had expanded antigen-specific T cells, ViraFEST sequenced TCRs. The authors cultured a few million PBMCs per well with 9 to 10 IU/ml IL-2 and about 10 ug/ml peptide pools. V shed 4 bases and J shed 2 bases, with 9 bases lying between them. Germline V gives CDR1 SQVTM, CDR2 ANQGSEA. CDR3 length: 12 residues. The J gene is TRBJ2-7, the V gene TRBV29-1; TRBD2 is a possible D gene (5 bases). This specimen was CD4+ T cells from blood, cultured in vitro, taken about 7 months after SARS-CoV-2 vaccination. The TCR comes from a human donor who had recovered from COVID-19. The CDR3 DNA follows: TGCAGCGTTGTAGGGAGAGCCTACGAGCAGTACTTC. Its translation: CSVVGRAYEQYF.